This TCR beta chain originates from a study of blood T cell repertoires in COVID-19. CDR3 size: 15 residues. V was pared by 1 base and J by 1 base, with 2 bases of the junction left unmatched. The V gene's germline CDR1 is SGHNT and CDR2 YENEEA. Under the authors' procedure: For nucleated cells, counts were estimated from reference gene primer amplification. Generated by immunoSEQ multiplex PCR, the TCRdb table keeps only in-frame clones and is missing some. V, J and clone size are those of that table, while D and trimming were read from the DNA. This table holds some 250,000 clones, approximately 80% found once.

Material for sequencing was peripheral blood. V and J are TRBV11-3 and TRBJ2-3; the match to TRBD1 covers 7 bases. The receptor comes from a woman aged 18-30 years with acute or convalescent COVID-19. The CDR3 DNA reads TGTGCCAGCAGCTTAGGACAGGGAGGCACAGATACGCAGTATTTT. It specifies CASSLGQGGTDTQYF. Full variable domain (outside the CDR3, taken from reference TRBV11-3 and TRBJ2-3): EAGVVQSPRYKIIEKKQPVAFWCNPISGHNTLYWYLQNLGQGPELLIRYENEEAVDDSQLPKDRFSAERLKGVDSTLKIQPAELGDSAVYLCASSLGQGGTDTQYFGPGTRLTVL.